This T cell receptor beta chain stems from a study of shared clonotypes between healthy human individuals. Study background: The cohort had two women and a few men, ages 18 to 49. Each donor's CD4 naive and CD4 memory cells filled three plates apiece, CD8 naive two, and CD8 memory one.

This table comes from immunoSEQ multiplex PCR, and its TCRdb copy is limited to in-frame clones, with some not included. This table has some 2.3 million clones, approximately 93% appearing once. Trimming left V 2 bases short and J 4 bases short, with 15 bases between. CDR3 length: 15 residues. CDR1 and CDR2 (germline): SGDLS, YYNGEE. Naive CD45RA+ and memory CD45RA-negative subsets were split from CD4+ cells. Sequences were obtained from naive CD4+ T cells from PBMCs. Subset indicated: CD45RA+ positively selected. The receptor was isolated from a man between 18 and 35 years old in good health. Some clones in this sample may be carry-over from other donors' samples. The chain links TRBV9 to TRBJ2-5, with D possibly matching TRBD1 (6 bases). As DNA, the CDR3 is TGTGCCAGCAGCGTCTTTCCAGGGGTGACAGAGACCCAGTACTTC. Translation: CASSVFPGVTETQYF.